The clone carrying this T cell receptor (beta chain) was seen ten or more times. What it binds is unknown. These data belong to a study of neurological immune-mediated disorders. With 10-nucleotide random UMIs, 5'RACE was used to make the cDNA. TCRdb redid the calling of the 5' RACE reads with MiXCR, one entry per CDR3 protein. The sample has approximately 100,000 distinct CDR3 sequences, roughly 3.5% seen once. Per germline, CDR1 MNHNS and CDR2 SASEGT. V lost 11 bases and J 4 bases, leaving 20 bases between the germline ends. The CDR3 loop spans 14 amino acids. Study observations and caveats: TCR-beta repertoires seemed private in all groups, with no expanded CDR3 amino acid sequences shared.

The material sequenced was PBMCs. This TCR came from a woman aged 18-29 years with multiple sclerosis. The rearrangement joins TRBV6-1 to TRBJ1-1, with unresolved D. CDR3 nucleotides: TGTGCCGTTATCCGGCCTAGCGGTGGCACTGAAGCTTTCTTT. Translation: CAVIRPSGGTEAFF.